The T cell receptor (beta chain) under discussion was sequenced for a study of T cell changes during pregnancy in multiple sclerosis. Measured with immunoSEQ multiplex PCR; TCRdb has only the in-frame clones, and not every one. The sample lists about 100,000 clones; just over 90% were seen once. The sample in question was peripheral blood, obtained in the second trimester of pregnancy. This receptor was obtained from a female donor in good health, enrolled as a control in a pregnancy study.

The CDR3 DNA sequence: TGTGCCTGGAGTGTACAACAGGGGAGAATGCCCCAGCATTTT. It specifies CAWSVQQGRMPQHF. V usage is TRBV30 and J usage is TRBJ1-5; 7 nucleotides agree with TRBD1. The ends lost 0 bases at V and 9 bases at J; junction bases unmatched: 8. Germline CDR1 GTSNPN, CDR2 SVGIG (reference sequence). The length of the CDR3 is 14 residues. The full variable domain, with the rest looked up from reference TRBV30 and TRBJ1-5, is SQTIHQWPATLVQPVGSPLSLECTVEGTSNPNLYWYRQAAGRGLQLLFYSVGIGQISSEVPQNLSASRPQDRQFILSSKKLLLSDSGFYLCAWSVQQGRMPQHFGDGTRLSIL.